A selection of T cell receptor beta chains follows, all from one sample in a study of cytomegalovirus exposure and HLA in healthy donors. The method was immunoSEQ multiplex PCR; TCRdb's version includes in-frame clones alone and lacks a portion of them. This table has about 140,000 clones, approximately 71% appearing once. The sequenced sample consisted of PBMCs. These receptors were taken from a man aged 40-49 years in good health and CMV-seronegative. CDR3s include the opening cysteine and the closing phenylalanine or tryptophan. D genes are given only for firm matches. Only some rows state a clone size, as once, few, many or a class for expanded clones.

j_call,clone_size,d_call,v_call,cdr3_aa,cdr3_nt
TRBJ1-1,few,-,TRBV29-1,CSVGGRATEAFF,TGCAGCGTTGGGGGGCGCGCAACTGAAGCTTTCTTT
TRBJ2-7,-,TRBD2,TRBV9,CASSPGLAGGSREQYF,TGTGCCAGCAGCCCCGGACTAGCGGGGGGATCTCGTGAGCAGTACTTC
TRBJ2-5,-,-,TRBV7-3,CASSLRRGTQETQYF,TGTGCCAGCAGCTTAAGGCGGGGTACTCAAGAGACCCAGTACTTC
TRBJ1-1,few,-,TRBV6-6,CASALRGLVTEAFF,TGTGCCAGCGCCCTAAGGGGTTTGGTCACTGAAGCTTTCTTT
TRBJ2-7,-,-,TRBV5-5,CASSLMFGSYEQYF,TGTGCCAGCAGCTTGATGTTCGGTTCCTACGAGCAGTACTTC
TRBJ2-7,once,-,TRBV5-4,CASSSKVANYEQYF,TGTGCCAGCAGCTCCAAGGTAGCGAACTACGAGCAGTACTTC
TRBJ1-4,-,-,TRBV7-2,CATRSPGSEKLFF,TGTGCCACCCGAAGCCCTGGTTCGGAAAAACTGTTTTTT
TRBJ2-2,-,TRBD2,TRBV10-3,CATTPSGAFTGELFF,TGTGCCACCACCCCTAGCGGGGCCTTCACCGGGGAGCTGTTTTTT
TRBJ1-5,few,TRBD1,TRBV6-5,CASSPDRLNYQPQHF,TGTGCCAGCAGCCCGGACAGGTTGAACTATCAGCCCCAGCATTTT
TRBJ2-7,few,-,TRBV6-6,CASSTRDEQYF,TGTGCCAGCAGTACTCGTGATGAGCAGTACTTC
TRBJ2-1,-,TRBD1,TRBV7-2,CASSDRGSTLNEQFF,TGTGCCAGCAGCGACAGGGGGTCGACGTTGAATGAGCAGTTCTTC
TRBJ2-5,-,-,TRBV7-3,CASSLNGGQETQYF,TGTGCCAGCAGCTTAAATGGAGGGCAAGAGACCCAGTACTTC
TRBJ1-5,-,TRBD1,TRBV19,CASSGRGNQPQHF,TGTGCCAGTAGCGGCAGGGGGAATCAGCCCCAGCATTTT
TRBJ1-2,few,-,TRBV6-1,CATAGNAYGYTF,TGTGCCACCGCCGGTAATGCCTATGGCTACACCTTC
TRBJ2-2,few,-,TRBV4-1,CASSQWVGAGPNTGELFF,TGCGCCAGCAGCCAATGGGTAGGGGCAGGGCCTAACACCGGGGAGCTGTTTTTT
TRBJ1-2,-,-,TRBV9,CASSPRAYGNYGYTF,TGTGCCAGCAGCCCCAGGGCCTATGGGAACTATGGCTACACCTTC
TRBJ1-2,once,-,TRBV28,CASSPQEIYGYTF,TGTGCCAGCAGCCCACAGGAGATCTATGGCTACACCTTC
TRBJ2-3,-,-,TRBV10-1,CASSEGGSTDTQYF,TGCGCCAGCAGTGAAGGGGGTAGCACAGATACGCAGTATTTT
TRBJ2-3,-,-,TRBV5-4,CASRGSTDTQYF,TGTGCCAGCAGAGGGAGTACAGATACGCAGTATTTT
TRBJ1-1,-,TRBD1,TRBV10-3,CAIRTTGGGTEAFF,TGTGCCATCAGAACGACAGGGGGGGGTACTGAAGCTTTCTTT
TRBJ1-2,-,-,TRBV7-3,CASSLRENYGYTF,TGTGCCAGCAGCTTACGGGAAAACTATGGCTACACCTTC
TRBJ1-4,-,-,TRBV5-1,CASSLDREGVTNEKLFF,TGCGCCAGCAGCTTGGACAGGGAAGGGGTAACTAATGAAAAACTGTTTTTT
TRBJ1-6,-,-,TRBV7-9,CASSPQGRNSPLHF,TGTGCCAGCAGCCCACAGGGCCGAAATTCACCCCTCCACTTT